The 16 T cell receptor beta chains in this list originate from one sample, sequenced in a study of T cells in Graves' hyperthyroidism and ophthalmopathy (dated by TCRdb to between 2018 and 2021). Libraries were prepared through multiplex PCR. Sequencing took place on an Illumina HiSeq 2000. TCR beta CDR3 regions were amplified from RNA transcripts. A first-round RT-PCR of the TCR CDR3 used the HTBI primer set with the Qiagen OneStep RT-PCR kit. The public reads were reanalyzed by TCRdb: fastp trimming at Q25, MiXCR alignment, in-frame beta chains only. Identical CDR3 protein sequences are pooled into one entry, listed with their most common genes and DNA. Counted in this sample were roughly 570,000 distinct CDR3 sequences; around 42% of them appeared once. Of the sample, 15% to 20% is held by the ten largest clones. What was sequenced was peripheral blood or thyroid tissue (not recorded which). Every receptor here comes from an adult woman with Graves' disease, either hyperthyroidism or ophthalmopathy (not recorded which).

This clonotype was recorded many times. V gene TRBV5-1 combines with J gene TRBJ1-6; D may be TRBD1 (5 bases). The CDR3 is made up of 17 amino acids. The ends were cut back, 0 bases at V and 7 bases at J, with 17 bases in the middle. Per the germline V gene, CDR1 is SGHRS and CDR2 is YFSETQ. CDR3: CASSLVPSGQTNSPLHF. CDR3 DNA: TGCGCCAGCAGCTTGGTTCCCTCGGGGCAGACGAATTCACCCCTCCACTTT. Using reference TRBV5-1 and TRBJ1-6 for the parts outside the CDR3, the full variable domain is KAGVTQTPRYLIKTRGQQVTLSCSPISGHRSVSWYQQTPGQGLQFLFEYFSETQRNKGNFPGRFSGRQFSNSRSEMNVSTLELGDSALYLCASSLVPSGQTNSPLHFGNGTRLTVT.

V usage is TRBV20-1 and J usage is TRBJ1-1, with 8 bases matching TRBD1. The CDR3 is 10 residues long. The V gene's germline CDR1 is DFQATT and CDR2 SNEGSKA (reference sequence). CDR3 sequence reads: CRSDRAMAFF. CDR3 bases: TGCCGATCGGACAGGGCTATGGCTTTCTTT.

The sample holds many counts of this clonotype. The CDR3 reads CASSRDRGWDTEAFF. The CDR3 nucleotides are TGCGCCAGCAGCAGGGACAGGGGCTGGGACACTGAAGCTTTCTTT. The V call is TRBV5-1, the J call TRBJ1-1; 10 nucleotides line up with TRBD1. CDR3 length: 15 amino acids. Per the germline V gene, CDR1 is SGHRS and CDR2 is YFSETQ. With 4 bases clipped from V and 3 bases from J, the junction kept 6 bases outside the gene matches.

In its sample, this clonotype was seen many times. The V gene is TRBV4-1, the J gene TRBJ1-4; D unresolved. The CDR3 is made up of 15 amino acids. V was clipped by 3 bases and J by 0 bases, with 8 bases between them. CDR1 and CDR2 (germline): MGHRA, YSYEKL. CDR3 nucleotides: TGCGCCAGCAGCCACCTGTTTGCAACTAATGAAAAACTGTTTTTT. Translated, it gives CASSHLFATNEKLFF.

This clonotype was counted many times. The V and J genes are TRBV14 and TRBJ1-4, with TRBD1 identical over 7 bases. The CDR3 runs 17 residues. Germline V gene sequence: CDR1 SGHDN, CDR2 FVKESK. J was trimmed by 10 bases and V by 5 bases; bases with no gene match: 19. The CDR3 here is CASSTDRSRTVNGKLFF. Here the CDR3 DNA reads TGTGCCAGCAGCACGGACAGGTCGAGAACAGTTAACGGAAAACTGTTTTTT.

A single count supports this clonotype. V usage is TRBV4-1 and J usage is TRBJ1-4, with 7 positions matching TRBD1. This CDR3 is 17 amino acids long. Germline V gives CDR1 MGHRA, CDR2 YSYEKL. V shed 8 bases, J shed 4 bases, and the junction held 16 bases outside the gene matches. The CDR3 loop is CASGGDSWGTVNEKLFF. The CDR3 DNA reads as TGCGCCAGCGGCGGGGATTCATGGGGGACAGTTAATGAAAAACTGTTTTTT.

The chain carries TRBV7-8 and TRBJ1-6; D gene uncertain. The CDR3 is 15 amino acids. Germline V gene sequence: CDR1 SGHVS, CDR2 FQNEAQ. The ends were cut back, 0 bases at V and 7 bases at J, with 10 bases in the middle. The CDR3 protein is CASSLAGAGNSPLHF. CDR3 in DNA: TGTGCCAGCAGCTTAGCTGGAGCGGGAAATTCACCCCTCCACTTT.

The chain carries TRBV2 and TRBJ1-3; D unclear. V was shortened by 8 bases and J by 0 bases, with 11 bases between the two germline ends. In germline, CDR1 is SNHLY, CDR2 FYNNEI. The CDR3 loop spans 14 amino acids. The CDR3 bases are TGTGCCAGCGCCCGTGCTGGCTCTGGAAACACCATATATTTT. Protein product: CASARAGSGNTIYF.

This clonotype was found many times. J is TRBJ2-7 and V is TRBV7-2; tentative D call: TRBD1 (6 bases). Trimming removed 3 bases from V and 0 bases from J, with 12 bases in between. CDR3 length: 15 residues. The germline V gene encodes CDR1 SGHTA and CDR2 FQGNSA. CDR3 DNA sequence: TGTGCCAGCAGCTTCGACAGGCAGAGCTCCTACGAGCAGTACTTC. The encoded protein is CASSFDRQSSYEQYF.

Points on this clonotype: The CDR3 does not close with the conserved phenylalanine or tryptophan, likely indicating a read error. The chain links TRBV20-1 to TRBJ1-4, with D uncertain. CDR3 length: 14 amino acids. Trimming cost V 5 bases and J 3 bases, with 13 bases left between them. The germline gives CDR1 DFQATT, CDR2 SNEGSKA (reference sequence). For the CDR3, the DNA is TGCAGTGCTTACCCCGCGGACCCTAATGAAAAACTGTTTTCT. Translated: CSAYPADPNEKLFS.

This clonotype was seen repeatedly, ten times or more. The chain couples TRBV19 to TRBJ1-2; no clear D gene. There are 15 residues in the CDR3. V lost 3 bases and J 6 bases, leaving 17 bases between the germline ends. Germline CDR1 and CDR2: LNHDA and SQIVND (reference sequence). The CDR3 nucleotides read TGTGCCAGTAGTATTACCGGAGGAGTACGGGATGGCTACACCTTC. This codes for CASSITGGVRDGYTF.

This clonotype was counted a few times. J is TRBJ2-7 and V is TRBV10-3; TRBD1 matches at 9 bases. The CDR3 is made up of 14 amino acids. The germline CDR1 and CDR2 sequences are ENHRY and SYGVKD. Germline trimming cut 5 bases from V and 4 bases from J; bases unmatched to any gene: 6. This chain's CDR3 is CAISPGTGRYEQYF. The CDR3 DNA follows: TGTGCCATCAGTCCCGGGACAGGGAGATACGAGCAGTACTTC.

In this sample, this clonotype turned up many times. This rearrangement joins TRBV7-9 to TRBJ2-7; D may be TRBD1 or TRBD2 (7 bases each). V was cut by 3 bases and J by 2 bases, with 14 bases left in between. Germline loops: CDR1 SEHNR, CDR2 FQNEAQ (reference sequence). CDR3 size: 15 residues. CDR3 region: CASSFLTGRAYEQYF. As DNA, the CDR3 is TGTGCCAGCAGCTTCCTGACAGGGAGGGCCTACGAGCAGTACTTC.

In its sample, this clonotype was seen once. The V and J genes are TRBV5-7 and TRBJ2-5, with TRBD2 identical over 8 bases. TRBV5-7 is treated as an ORF (open reading frame) with a function not yet certain. The junction had 19 bases not matched to a gene; V was cut back by 4 bases and J by 11 bases. The CDR3 consists of 16 residues. In nucleotides, the CDR3 is TGTGCCAGCAGCCGGGGGGGTCACCCTAACACAGATACGCAGTACTTC. This sequence encodes CASSRGGHPNTDTQYF.

The chain links TRBV29-1 to TRBJ2-7; TRBD1 matches 10 bases. Germline CDR1 SQVTM, CDR2 ANQGSEA. V trimming: 8 bases; J trimming: 5 bases; junction bases outside the gene matches: 15. CDR3 length: 15 residues. Here the CDR3 reads CSLSSSGTGVNEQYF. The CDR3 nucleotides read TGCAGCTTAAGTTCGAGTGGGACAGGGGTAAACGAGCAGTACTTC.

This clonotype has a count of ten or more. The V gene is TRBV24-1, the J gene TRBJ1-2, with D possibly matching TRBD1 (5 bases). Germline V gene lookup returns CDR1 KGHDR and CDR2 SFDVKD. The V gene lost 1 base and the J gene lost 3 bases, with 8 bases spanning the gap. The CDR3 is 14 residues long. CDR3 protein: CATSDFARDYGYTF. The CDR3 region has the DNA TGTGCCACCAGTGATTTTGCCAGGGACTATGGCTACACCTTC.